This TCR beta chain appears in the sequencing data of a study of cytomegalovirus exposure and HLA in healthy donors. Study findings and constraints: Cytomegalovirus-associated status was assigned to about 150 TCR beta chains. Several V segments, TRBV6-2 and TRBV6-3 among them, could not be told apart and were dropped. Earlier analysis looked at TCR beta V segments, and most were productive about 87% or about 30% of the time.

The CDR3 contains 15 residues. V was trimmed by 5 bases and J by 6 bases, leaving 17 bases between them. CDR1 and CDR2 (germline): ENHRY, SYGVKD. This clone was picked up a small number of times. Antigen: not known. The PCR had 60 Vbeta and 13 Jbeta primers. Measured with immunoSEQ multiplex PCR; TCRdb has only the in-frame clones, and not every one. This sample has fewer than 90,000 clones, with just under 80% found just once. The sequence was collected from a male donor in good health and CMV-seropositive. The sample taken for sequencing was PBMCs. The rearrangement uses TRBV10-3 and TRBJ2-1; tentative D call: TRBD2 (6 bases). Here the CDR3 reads CAISSGTQDLNEQFF. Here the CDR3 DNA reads TGTGCCATCAGTTCCGGGACTCAAGACCTCAATGAGCAGTTCTTC.